A selection of T cell receptor beta chains follows, all from one sample in a study of shared clonotypes between healthy human individuals. Libraries were prepared by immunoSEQ multiplex PCR; TCRdb keeps only in-frame clonotypes and omits some of them. The profile shows millions of clones, 93% of them singletons. The sample consisted of naive CD4+ T cells from PBMCs. Receptors originate from a man aged 18 to 30 in good health. Some clones in this sample may be carry-over from other donors' samples. CDR3s include the opening cysteine and the closing phenylalanine or tryptophan. D genes are given only for firm matches. The size of a clone is reported for some rows only, either as once, few or many, or as a class for expanded clones.

d_call: -
v_call: TRBV2
j_call: TRBJ2-7
clone_size: -
cdr3_nt: TGTGCCAGCACCCAAGTCTACGAGCAGTACTTC
cdr3_aa: CASTQVYEQYF

d_call: -
v_call: TRBV2
j_call: TRBJ1-5
clone_size: -
cdr3_nt: TGTGCCAGCAGTCCGGCCTTAACGCAGCCCCAGCATTTT
cdr3_aa: CASSPALTQPQHF

d_call: -
v_call: TRBV30
j_call: TRBJ1-2
clone_size: -
cdr3_nt: TGTGCCTGGAGTCCTAAACTTAACGGCTACACCTTC
cdr3_aa: CAWSPKLNGYTF

d_call: -
v_call: TRBV7-9
j_call: TRBJ2-2
clone_size: -
cdr3_nt: TGTGCCAGCAGCTTACCCGGGTGGCGAGATGACACCGGGGAGCTGTTTTTT
cdr3_aa: CASSLPGWRDDTGELFF

d_call: -
v_call: TRBV6-6
j_call: TRBJ1-4
clone_size: -
cdr3_nt: TGTGCCAGCAGTTACGGGGGGGATGAAAAACTGTTTTTT
cdr3_aa: CASSYGGDEKLFF

d_call: -
v_call: TRBV7-2
j_call: TRBJ1-4
clone_size: -
cdr3_nt: TGTGCCAGCAGCTCCCCGGGTCCGCCAGGGGAAAAACTGTTTTTT
cdr3_aa: CASSSPGPPGEKLFF

d_call: -
v_call: TRBV6-1
j_call: TRBJ1-1
clone_size: -
cdr3_nt: TGTGCCATCAAATTTCGGACAGAGAACACTGAAGCTTTCTTT
cdr3_aa: CAIKFRTENTEAFF

d_call: -
v_call: TRBV27
j_call: TRBJ2-4
clone_size: -
cdr3_nt: TGTGCCAGCAGAGTTACAGGACCCCTAGCCAAAAACATTCAGTACTTC
cdr3_aa: CASRVTGPLAKNIQYF

d_call: -
v_call: TRBV20-1
j_call: TRBJ2-7
clone_size: once
cdr3_nt: TGCAGTGCCGGACACGAGCAGTACTTC
cdr3_aa: CSAGHEQYF

d_call: TRBD2
v_call: TRBV19
j_call: TRBJ2-1
clone_size: -
cdr3_nt: TGTGCCAGTAGTATAAGGCAGGGGGGGACTAGCGGGAACCACAATGAGCAGTTCTTC
cdr3_aa: CASSIRQGGTSGNHNEQFF

d_call: TRBD1
v_call: TRBV5-1
j_call: TRBJ1-1
clone_size: -
cdr3_nt: TGCGCCAGCAGCCTCTACGGACAGGGGCAATCCTTCGATGAAGCTTTCTTT
cdr3_aa: CASSLYGQGQSFDEAFF

d_call: -
v_call: TRBV30
j_call: TRBJ2-2
clone_size: -
cdr3_nt: TGTGCCTGGAGTGCCCTCCCGGGGTCCCTGGCCGGGGAGCTGTTTTTT
cdr3_aa: CAWSALPGSLAGELFF

d_call: -
v_call: TRBV28
j_call: TRBJ2-7
clone_size: -
cdr3_nt: TGTGCCAGCAGTTGGGACCCGAGGGAGCAGTACTTC
cdr3_aa: CASSWDPREQYF

d_call: TRBD1
v_call: TRBV28
j_call: TRBJ1-2
clone_size: -
cdr3_nt: TGTGCCAGCAGTACCGGGACAGGGGGCGGTTCCTATGGCTACACCTTC
cdr3_aa: CASSTGTGGGSYGYTF

d_call: TRBD2
v_call: TRBV7-3
j_call: TRBJ2-7
clone_size: -
cdr3_nt: TGTGCCAGCAGCTTAAGCCTAGCGGGAGGTTCATACGAGCAGTACTTC
cdr3_aa: CASSLSLAGGSYEQYF

d_call: -
v_call: TRBV29-1
j_call: TRBJ1-1
clone_size: -
cdr3_nt: TGCAGCGTTGAGGGCAGAGTGAACACTGAAGCTTTCTTT
cdr3_aa: CSVEGRVNTEAFF

d_call: TRBD2
v_call: TRBV27
j_call: TRBJ2-7
clone_size: -
cdr3_nt: TGTGCCAGCAGCCCTAGCGGCCTCGAGCAGTACTTC
cdr3_aa: CASSPSGLEQYF

d_call: -
v_call: TRBV28
j_call: TRBJ2-7
clone_size: -
cdr3_nt: TGTGCCAGCAGTTTAATCGGGGAAACCTACGAGCAGTACTTC
cdr3_aa: CASSLIGETYEQYF

d_call: -
v_call: TRBV5-1
j_call: TRBJ2-1
clone_size: once
cdr3_nt: TGCGCCAGCAGCTTGCCGCGAATGGGGAGGAATGAGCAGTTCTTC
cdr3_aa: CASSLPRMGRNEQFF

d_call: -
v_call: TRBV4-2
j_call: TRBJ2-7
clone_size: -
cdr3_nt: TGTGCCAGCAGCCGAGGTAGGGACTACGAGCAGTACTTC
cdr3_aa: CASSRGRDYEQYF

d_call: -
v_call: TRBV25-1
j_call: TRBJ1-1
clone_size: -
cdr3_nt: TGTGCCAGCAGTGACCAGGGGTCCCCCACTGAAGCTTTCTTT
cdr3_aa: CASSDQGSPTEAFF

d_call: -
v_call: TRBV4-3
j_call: TRBJ2-7
clone_size: -
cdr3_nt: TGCGCCAGCAGCCAAGATGGGGCAGGGGATGAGCAGTACTTC
cdr3_aa: CASSQDGAGDEQYF

d_call: -
v_call: TRBV5-4
j_call: TRBJ1-4
clone_size: -
cdr3_nt: TGTGCCAGCAGCCCCGGCGGGGGCGCAACTAATGAAAAACTGTTTTTT
cdr3_aa: CASSPGGGATNEKLFF

d_call: -
v_call: TRBV5-6
j_call: TRBJ2-3
clone_size: -
cdr3_nt: TGTGCCAGCAGCTTGGACGGACTCTCTCCTACAGATACGCAGTATTTT
cdr3_aa: CASSLDGLSPTDTQYF

d_call: -
v_call: TRBV9
j_call: TRBJ2-7
clone_size: -
cdr3_nt: TGTGCCAGCAGCGTACGCACAGGCTCCTACGAGCAGTACTTC
cdr3_aa: CASSVRTGSYEQYF

d_call: TRBD2
v_call: TRBV18
j_call: TRBJ2-3
clone_size: -
cdr3_nt: TGTGCCAGCTCACCAGGGGGACTAGGGTTCACAGATACGCAGTATTTT
cdr3_aa: CASSPGGLGFTDTQYF

d_call: -
v_call: TRBV6-4
j_call: TRBJ2-2
clone_size: -
cdr3_nt: TGTGCCAGCAGTGAAATCTCAACCGGGGAGCTGTTTTTT
cdr3_aa: CASSEISTGELFF

d_call: TRBD1
v_call: TRBV5-1
j_call: TRBJ2-7
clone_size: -
cdr3_nt: TGCGCCAGCGGGACAGGGGCAGCCTACGAGCAGTACTTC
cdr3_aa: CASGTGAAYEQYF

d_call: -
v_call: TRBV14
j_call: TRBJ2-7
clone_size: -
cdr3_nt: TGTGCCAGCAGCCGGTCCTACGAGCAGTACTTC
cdr3_aa: CASSRSYEQYF

d_call: TRBD1
v_call: TRBV6-5
j_call: TRBJ1-2
clone_size: once
cdr3_nt: TGTGCCAGCAGCCGGGACAGGCGAAACCTCTATGGCTACACCTTC
cdr3_aa: CASSRDRRNLYGYTF

d_call: TRBD1
v_call: TRBV25-1
j_call: TRBJ2-7
clone_size: -
cdr3_nt: TGTGCCAGCAGTGAAGTAGCAGGGGGCTCTTACGAGCAGTACTTC
cdr3_aa: CASSEVAGGSYEQYF

d_call: -
v_call: TRBV7-9
j_call: TRBJ1-1
clone_size: -
cdr3_nt: TGTGCCAGCAGCTCACAGGAGTTCACTGAAGCTTTCTTT
cdr3_aa: CASSSQEFTEAFF

d_call: -
v_call: TRBV9
j_call: TRBJ2-7
clone_size: -
cdr3_nt: TGTGCCAGCAGCCCCTACCCGACGAGCTCCTACGAGCAGTACTTC
cdr3_aa: CASSPYPTSSYEQYF

d_call: -
v_call: TRBV6-6
j_call: TRBJ1-5
clone_size: -
cdr3_nt: TGTGCCAGCAGTTACTCAGGGAGACGGCAGCCCCAGCATTTT
cdr3_aa: CASSYSGRRQPQHF

d_call: -
v_call: TRBV7-8
j_call: TRBJ2-1
clone_size: -
cdr3_nt: TGTGCCAGCAGCTTAGCGGGCAGATACAATGAGCAGTTCTTC
cdr3_aa: CASSLAGRYNEQFF

d_call: TRBD2
v_call: TRBV15
j_call: TRBJ2-3
clone_size: once
cdr3_nt: TGTGCCACCAGCAGAGATAGCGGGAGGGCCCGTGGGACAGATACGCAGTATTTT
cdr3_aa: CATSRDSGRARGTDTQYF

d_call: TRBD1
v_call: TRBV14
j_call: TRBJ2-1
clone_size: -
cdr3_nt: TGTGCCAGCAGCCTGGGACAGGGGGCTAACAACAATGAGCAGTTCTTC
cdr3_aa: CASSLGQGANNNEQFF

d_call: TRBD2
v_call: TRBV6-7
j_call: TRBJ2-5
clone_size: once
cdr3_nt: TGTGCCAGCAGCCGAGATGAACCTAGCGGGAGGTTCCAAGAGACCCAGTACTTC
cdr3_aa: CASSRDEPSGRFQETQYF

d_call: -
v_call: TRBV7-7
j_call: TRBJ2-1
clone_size: -
cdr3_nt: TGTGCCAGCAGCTTAGATCTCATCAATGAGCAGTTCTTC
cdr3_aa: CASSLDLINEQFF

d_call: TRBD2
v_call: TRBV7-9
j_call: TRBJ2-5
clone_size: -
cdr3_nt: TGTGCCAGCCTCCTCGGGGGAGGGCCGGGGGAGACCCAGTACTTC
cdr3_aa: CASLLGGGPGETQYF

d_call: -
v_call: TRBV7-2
j_call: TRBJ2-1
clone_size: -
cdr3_nt: TGTGCCAGCAGCTTAATGAGGCATGAGCAGTTCTTC
cdr3_aa: CASSLMRHEQFF

d_call: TRBD1
v_call: TRBV4-3
j_call: TRBJ1-5
clone_size: -
cdr3_nt: TGCGCCAGCAGCCAAGATGTGGACAGGGGGAGCAATCAGCCCCAGCATTTT
cdr3_aa: CASSQDVDRGSNQPQHF

d_call: TRBD2
v_call: TRBV4-1
j_call: TRBJ2-2
clone_size: -
cdr3_nt: TGCGCCAGCAGCCGCATTGGGGACGGGAGGGCCCTTCTAGACACCGGGGAGCTGTTTTTT
cdr3_aa: CASSRIGDGRALLDTGELFF

d_call: -
v_call: TRBV11-2
j_call: TRBJ2-2
clone_size: -
cdr3_nt: TGTGCCAGCAGCTCCACTTACACCGGGGAGCTGTTTTTT
cdr3_aa: CASSSTYTGELFF

d_call: -
v_call: TRBV9
j_call: TRBJ2-1
clone_size: -
cdr3_nt: TGTGCCAGCAGTCTGGTTGGCGGAAACTACAATGAGCAGTTCTTC
cdr3_aa: CASSLVGGNYNEQFF

d_call: -
v_call: TRBV18
j_call: TRBJ1-4
clone_size: -
cdr3_nt: TGTGCCAGCTCACCTATCAGAAATGAAAAACTGTTTTTT
cdr3_aa: CASSPIRNEKLFF

d_call: TRBD1
v_call: TRBV5-1
j_call: TRBJ2-7
clone_size: -
cdr3_nt: TGCGCCAGCAGCCGGGCGGGACAGGGGGAAACCTACGAGCAGTACTTC
cdr3_aa: CASSRAGQGETYEQYF

d_call: TRBD2
v_call: TRBV5-4
j_call: TRBJ2-4
clone_size: -
cdr3_nt: TGTGCCAGCAGCCCGAGACTAGCGGGAGGGATAGACAAAAACATTCAGTACTTC
cdr3_aa: CASSPRLAGGIDKNIQYF

d_call: -
v_call: TRBV27
j_call: TRBJ2-5
clone_size: -
cdr3_nt: TGTGCCAGCAGAAATCTACAAGAGACCCAGTACTTC
cdr3_aa: CASRNLQETQYF

d_call: -
v_call: TRBV7-9
j_call: TRBJ2-1
clone_size: -
cdr3_nt: TGTGCCAGCAGCTTGGGCTCGACGAAGGGGAATGAGCAGTTCTTC
cdr3_aa: CASSLGSTKGNEQFF

d_call: -
v_call: TRBV6-1
j_call: TRBJ2-1
clone_size: -
cdr3_nt: TGTGCCAGCAATTCGGTGTTTCCCCCCGAGCAGTTCTTC
cdr3_aa: CASNSVFPPEQFF

d_call: -
v_call: TRBV7-8
j_call: TRBJ2-3
clone_size: -
cdr3_nt: TGTGCCAGCAGCTTAGACTGGGACCGCACAGATACGCAGTATTTT
cdr3_aa: CASSLDWDRTDTQYF

d_call: -
v_call: TRBV12-5
j_call: TRBJ1-3
clone_size: -
cdr3_nt: TGTGCTAGTGGTTTGCTTCCCGGTTGGAGCTCTGGAAACACCATATATTTT
cdr3_aa: CASGLLPGWSSGNTIYF